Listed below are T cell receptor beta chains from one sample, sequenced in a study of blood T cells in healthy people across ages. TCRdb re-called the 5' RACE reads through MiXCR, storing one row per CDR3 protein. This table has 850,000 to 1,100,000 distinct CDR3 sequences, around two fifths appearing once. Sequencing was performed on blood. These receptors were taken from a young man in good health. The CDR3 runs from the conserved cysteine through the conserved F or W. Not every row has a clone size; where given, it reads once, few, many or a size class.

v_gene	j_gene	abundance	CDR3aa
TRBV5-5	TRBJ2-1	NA	CASSLAGQEYNEQFF
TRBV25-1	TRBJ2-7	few	CASSGTGTAREQYF
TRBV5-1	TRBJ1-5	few	CASSLGFDPNQPQHF
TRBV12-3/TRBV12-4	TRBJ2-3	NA	CASSLNVGGGHTDTQYF
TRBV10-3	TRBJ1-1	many	CAISGQNMNTEAFF
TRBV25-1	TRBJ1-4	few	CASSGPGASRILFF
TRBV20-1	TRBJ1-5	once	CSAREPGVTQPQHF
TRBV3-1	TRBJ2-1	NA	CASSHFRGGSEQFF
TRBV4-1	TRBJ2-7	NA	CASSLRLAGGYNGQYF
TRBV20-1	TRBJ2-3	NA	CSARAGGGGSTDTQYF
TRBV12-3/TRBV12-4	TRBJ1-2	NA	CASESWAGYGYTF
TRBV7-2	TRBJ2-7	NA	CASSPLYRVLFAYNEQYF
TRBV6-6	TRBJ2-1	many	CASSPLKNEQFF
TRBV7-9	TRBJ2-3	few	CASSWGSGGTDTQYF
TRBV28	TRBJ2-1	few	CASERGLDNEQFF
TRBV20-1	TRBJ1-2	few	CSANLLGQGEDGYTF
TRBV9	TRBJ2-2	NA	CVSKLLENTGELFF
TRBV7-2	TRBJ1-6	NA	CASSSRGESPLHF
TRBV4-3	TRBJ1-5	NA	CASSQESAGLGQPQHF
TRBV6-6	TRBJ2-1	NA	CASSYERGFVNEQFF
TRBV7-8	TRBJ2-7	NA	CASSLAPQGSYYEQYF
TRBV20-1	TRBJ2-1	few	CSALGQGFDEQFF
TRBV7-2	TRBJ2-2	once	CASKAGANTGELFF
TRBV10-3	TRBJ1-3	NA	CAISEFRGTAGNTIYF
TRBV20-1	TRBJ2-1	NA	CSARGQGTSNEQFF
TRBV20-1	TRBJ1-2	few	CSASYRGGYTF
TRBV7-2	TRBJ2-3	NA	CASGLGWSSTDTQYF
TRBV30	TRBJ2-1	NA	CAWSVLGTGNEQFF
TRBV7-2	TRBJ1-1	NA	CASSQDRGYVRAFF
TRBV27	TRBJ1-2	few	CASSFTGINYGYTF
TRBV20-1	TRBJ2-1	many	CSARGDNEQFF
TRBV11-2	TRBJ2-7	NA	CASSSPGTSSYEQYF
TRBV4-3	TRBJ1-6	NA	CASSQDMGRDSPLHF
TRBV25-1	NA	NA	CASTQGEWETQYF
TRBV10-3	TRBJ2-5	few	CATRDFKKTQYF
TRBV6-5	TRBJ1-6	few	CASSYSGISPLHF
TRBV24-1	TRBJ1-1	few	CATSATTGGSTEAFF
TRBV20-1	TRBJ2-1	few	CSASTTWTAPLVYNEQFF
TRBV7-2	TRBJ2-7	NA	CASSLGGTDYEQYF
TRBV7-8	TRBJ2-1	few	CASEPTSVNSYNEQFF
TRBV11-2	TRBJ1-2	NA	CASSSGTGAYGYTF
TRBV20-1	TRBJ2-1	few	CSAAGGRFRNEQFF
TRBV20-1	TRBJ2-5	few	CSARVTGVGETQYF
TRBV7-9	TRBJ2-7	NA	CASSLPTGPEYNEQYF
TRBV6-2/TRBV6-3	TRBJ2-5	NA	CASSPTTGTGGVNEQYF
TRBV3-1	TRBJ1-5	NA	CASSQEGVTGQPQHF
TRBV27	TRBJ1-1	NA	CASNKGSGMNTEAFF
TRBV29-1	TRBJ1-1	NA	CSVGEVLAEAFF
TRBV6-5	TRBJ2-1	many	CASSSRPGTEYNEQFF
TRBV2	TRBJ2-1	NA	CASRLRLAGGLYNEQFF
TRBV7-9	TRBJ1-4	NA	CASSPAGGVISNEKLFF
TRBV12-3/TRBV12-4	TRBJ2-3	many	CASSLSGRSTDTQYF
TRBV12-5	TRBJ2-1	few	CASGPGASGLKNEQFF